Listed below are T cell receptor beta chains from one sample, sequenced in a study of blood T cell repertoires in COVID-19. Sequencing was performed with immunoSEQ multiplex PCR; in TCRdb, only in-frame clones are kept and a portion is missing. The repertoire consists of 200,000 to 250,000 clones, with roughly four fifths occurring once and the leading ten covering 7.5%. Sequencing was performed on peripheral blood. The receptors here all came from a woman aged 80 or older with COVID-19, enrolled during active disease. The CDR3 runs from the conserved cysteine through the conserved F or W. Each record gives: clone size, D gene, V gene, J gene, CDR3 DNA, CDR3 protein. D genes are given only for firm matches. Part of the rows lack a size; the others show once, few, many or a class for expanded clones.

size: -
D: -
V: TRBV18
J: TRBJ2-5
DNA: TGTGCCAGCTCACCAGGACAAAAAGAGACCCAGTACTTC
CDR3: CASSPGQKETQYF

size: -
D: -
V: TRBV18
J: TRBJ1-5
DNA: TGTGCCAGCTCGGCCAATAGCAATCAGCCCCAGCATTTT
CDR3: CASSANSNQPQHF

size: -
D: -
V: TRBV7-9
J: TRBJ1-2
DNA: TGTGCCAGCAGCTTAGGGGGCCACAGAGGTATAGGGGGCTACACCTTC
CDR3: CASSLGGHRGIGGYTF

size: -
D: TRBD1
V: TRBV5-1
J: TRBJ1-4
DNA: TGCGCCAGCAGCCCCGGGACAGCCGGGACTTTGGAAAAACTGTTTTTT
CDR3: CASSPGTAGTLEKLFF

size: -
D: -
V: TRBV19
J: TRBJ2-3
DNA: TGTGCCAGCCGTCAGTATCAGAGCACAGATACGCAGTATTTT
CDR3: CASRQYQSTDTQYF

size: -
D: -
V: TRBV12-3/TRBV12-4
J: TRBJ2-3
DNA: TGTGCCAGCGGGCGGGGTCTCACAGATACGCAGTATTTT
CDR3: CASGRGLTDTQYF

size: -
D: -
V: TRBV6-5
J: TRBJ1-2
DNA: TGTGCCAGCAGTTACTTCGGTACAGGACATTATGGCTACACCTTC
CDR3: CASSYFGTGHYGYTF

size: few
D: -
V: TRBV5-1
J: TRBJ1-4
DNA: TGCGCCAGCAGCGGGACTTCGAATGAAAAACTGTTTTTT
CDR3: CASSGTSNEKLFF

size: -
D: TRBD1
V: TRBV3-1/TRBV3-2
J: TRBJ1-2
DNA: TGTGCCAGCAGCCGCGGGGACAGGAGTAGTGACACCTTC
CDR3: CASSRGDRSSDTF

size: few
D: TRBD2
V: TRBV28
J: TRBJ2-7
DNA: TGTGCCAGCAGTTCTTTATCCAACCGGGGGGGGGACGAGCAGTACTTC
CDR3: CASSSLSNRGGDEQYF

size: -
D: -
V: TRBV7-9
J: TRBJ1-2
DNA: TGTGCCAGCAGCCCCGCCGCAGGAACCTATGGCTACACCTTC
CDR3: CASSPAAGTYGYTF

size: few
D: TRBD2
V: TRBV5-6
J: TRBJ2-7
DNA: TGTGCCAGCAGCTTGTGGGAGGGTCTCAGCTCCTACGAGCAGTACTTC
CDR3: CASSLWEGLSSYEQYF

size: -
D: -
V: TRBV29-1
J: TRBJ2-7
DNA: TGCAGCGTTGAGAGTGCGATCGGGGGCTACGAGCAGTACTTC
CDR3: CSVESAIGGYEQYF

size: -
D: -
V: TRBV13
J: TRBJ2-1
DNA: TGTGCCAGCAGGAAGCGATACGTGGGTGAGCAGTTCTTC
CDR3: CASRKRYVGEQFF

size: -
D: -
V: TRBV11-2
J: TRBJ1-2
DNA: TGTGCCAGCAGCCCCTCTCGGGCAGGGCGCGGCTACACCTTC
CDR3: CASSPSRAGRGYTF

size: -
D: TRBD2
V: TRBV30
J: TRBJ2-5
DNA: TGTGCCTGGAGTGTAGGGTTTCTAGCGGGAGCAAATCAAGAGACCCAGTACTTC
CDR3: CAWSVGFLAGANQETQYF

size: once
D: TRBD1
V: TRBV7-2
J: TRBJ1-2
DNA: TGTGCCAGCAGCTTTGCCGGGACAGGGGATGGCTACACCTTC
CDR3: CASSFAGTGDGYTF

size: few
D: -
V: TRBV5-1
J: TRBJ1-2
DNA: TGCGCCAGCAGCTTAGGTAGTCTTATCAGCGATGGCTACACCTTC
CDR3: CASSLGSLISDGYTF

size: -
D: -
V: TRBV30
J: TRBJ1-3
DNA: TGTGCCTGGAACGGAGATTTAGGAAACACCATATATTTT
CDR3: CAWNGDLGNTIYF

size: -
D: TRBD2
V: TRBV18
J: TRBJ2-1
DNA: TGTGCCAGCTCACCAGGACTAGCGGGAGCTGAGCAGTTCTTC
CDR3: CASSPGLAGAEQFF

size: -
D: TRBD1
V: TRBV4-2
J: TRBJ1-2
DNA: TGTGCCAGCAGCCATACAGGGGACTATGGCTACACCTTC
CDR3: CASSHTGDYGYTF

size: -
D: TRBD1
V: TRBV7-2
J: TRBJ1-1
DNA: TGTGCCAGCAGCTTAACCCAAGGACAGGGGGTACGAACTGAAGCTTTCTTT
CDR3: CASSLTQGQGVRTEAFF

size: -
D: -
V: TRBV18
J: TRBJ1-1
DNA: TGTGCCAGCTCGTACGTGCCGGGGGACACTGAAGCTTTCTTT
CDR3: CASSYVPGDTEAFF

size: -
D: -
V: TRBV9
J: TRBJ2-1
DNA: TGTGCCAGCAGCGTAGCCGGTATCTACAATGAGCAGTTCTTC
CDR3: CASSVAGIYNEQFF

size: once
D: -
V: TRBV12-3/TRBV12-4
J: TRBJ1-1
DNA: TGTGCCAGCATCTTCGCGGCCACTGAAGCTTTCTTT
CDR3: CASIFAATEAFF

size: -
D: -
V: TRBV7-3
J: TRBJ2-5
DNA: TGTGCCAGCAGCTTAAACGACGGGGAGACCCAGTACTTC
CDR3: CASSLNDGETQYF

size: -
D: -
V: TRBV28
J: TRBJ1-1
DNA: TGTGCCAGCAGGGAGGGGTTCTCAGGCACTGAAGCTTTCTTT
CDR3: CASREGFSGTEAFF

size: -
D: -
V: TRBV18
J: TRBJ2-1
DNA: TGTGCCAGCTCACGCGGGATGCCAGGGGGGCCCTACAATGAGCAGTTCTTC
CDR3: CASSRGMPGGPYNEQFF

size: -
D: -
V: TRBV30
J: TRBJ1-1
DNA: TGTGCCTGGACCGACAGCTCAGAAGCTTTCTTT
CDR3: CAWTDSSEAFF

size: -
D: -
V: TRBV7-2
J: TRBJ2-1
DNA: TGTGCCAGCAGTCGCCAGGGGCGGAATGAGCAGTTCTTC
CDR3: CASSRQGRNEQFF

size: -
D: TRBD2
V: TRBV27
J: TRBJ2-3
DNA: TGTGCCAGCAGTCGGGGGGGCCTCAGCACAGATACGCAGTATTTT
CDR3: CASSRGGLSTDTQYF

size: -
D: -
V: TRBV6-6
J: TRBJ1-5
DNA: TGTGCCAGCACTAACACCCCGGGAAGCAATCAGCCCCAGCATTTT
CDR3: CASTNTPGSNQPQHF

size: once
D: TRBD1
V: TRBV5-1
J: TRBJ2-2
DNA: TGCGCCAGCAGCCCGGGGACAGGGAACACCGGGGAGCTGTTTTTT
CDR3: CASSPGTGNTGELFF

size: -
D: TRBD1
V: TRBV5-1
J: TRBJ1-2
DNA: TGCGCCAGCAGCTTGGGGACAGGGGTTGGAGGCTACACCTTC
CDR3: CASSLGTGVGGYTF

size: once
D: TRBD1
V: TRBV29-1
J: TRBJ1-5
DNA: TGCAGCGTGAGGACAGGGGGCAATCAGCCCCAGCATTTT
CDR3: CSVRTGGNQPQHF

size: -
D: -
V: TRBV7-2
J: TRBJ2-1
DNA: TGTGCCAGCAGCTTAAGGTGGGAGGCCCTCTCCTACAATGAGCAGTTCTTC
CDR3: CASSLRWEALSYNEQFF

size: -
D: -
V: TRBV28
J: TRBJ1-2
DNA: TGTGCCAGCAGTTCCACGTCCAAGAGCACTAACTATGGCTACACCTTC
CDR3: CASSSTSKSTNYGYTF

size: -
D: -
V: TRBV6-5
J: TRBJ2-7
DNA: TGTGCCACAGTGCGGGGTGGCTACGAGCAGTACTTC
CDR3: CATVRGGYEQYF

size: -
D: -
V: TRBV5-1
J: TRBJ2-1
DNA: TGCGCCAGCAGAGATAACGCCCAGAATGAGCAGTTCTTC
CDR3: CASRDNAQNEQFF

size: -
D: -
V: TRBV7-8
J: TRBJ2-7
DNA: TGTGCCAGCAGCCGAGGCGGAAGCTCCTACGAGCAGTACTTC
CDR3: CASSRGGSSYEQYF

size: -
D: TRBD1
V: TRBV27
J: TRBJ1-3
DNA: TGTGCCAGCAGTTTGGGAACAGGGGTACGAAACACCATATATTTT
CDR3: CASSLGTGVRNTIYF

size: once
D: TRBD1
V: TRBV5-5
J: TRBJ1-6
DNA: TGTGCCAGCAGCTTGGGGACAGGGTTTAATTCACCCCTCCACTTT
CDR3: CASSLGTGFNSPLHF

size: -
D: -
V: TRBV28
J: TRBJ1-2
DNA: TGTGCCAGCAGTTCTGGACAGTCTTTCTATGGCTACACCTTC
CDR3: CASSSGQSFYGYTF

size: -
D: -
V: TRBV7-2
J: TRBJ1-2
DNA: TGTGCCAGCAGCTTATGGCAGGGCTATGGCTACACCTTC
CDR3: CASSLWQGYGYTF

size: few
D: TRBD2
V: TRBV28
J: TRBJ2-2
DNA: TGTGCCAGCTTAGCGGGAGGGCCGAGGACCGGGGAGCTGTTTTTT
CDR3: CASLAGGPRTGELFF

size: -
D: TRBD1
V: TRBV4-2
J: TRBJ1-4
DNA: TGTGCCAGCAGCTTACCGGGACAGGGCAATGAAAAACTGTTTTTT
CDR3: CASSLPGQGNEKLFF

size: -
D: TRBD1
V: TRBV4-2
J: TRBJ2-2
DNA: TGTGCCAGCAGCCAAGATGGACAGGGGGCCCTGGGCGCCGGGGAGCTGTTTTTT
CDR3: CASSQDGQGALGAGELFF

size: -
D: TRBD1
V: TRBV10-3
J: TRBJ2-5
DNA: TGTGCCATCAGTGACCCAACCGGGACAGGGTCAGAGACCCAGTACTTC
CDR3: CAISDPTGTGSETQYF

size: -
D: -
V: TRBV11-2
J: TRBJ2-3
DNA: TGTGCCAGCAGCTTCCTTTCGTCTAGCCGCAATACGCAGTATTTT
CDR3: CASSFLSSSRNTQYF

size: -
D: TRBD1
V: TRBV19
J: TRBJ1-1
DNA: TGTGCCAGTAGTACCCGGGACAGAGGGGGCACTGAAGCTTTCTTT
CDR3: CASSTRDRGGTEAFF

size: -
D: -
V: TRBV6-2/TRBV6-3
J: TRBJ1-4
DNA: TGTGCCAGCAGTCGACTGATTAATGAAAAACTGTTTTTT
CDR3: CASSRLINEKLFF

size: -
D: -
V: TRBV6-2/TRBV6-3
J: TRBJ2-7
DNA: -
CDR3: CASSSSGGDSYEQYF

size: -
D: TRBD2
V: TRBV2
J: TRBJ2-7
DNA: TGTGCCAGCAGTGTGGGACTAGCGGGAGGCCCCTACGAGCAGTACTTC
CDR3: CASSVGLAGGPYEQYF

size: -
D: TRBD2
V: TRBV3-1/TRBV3-2
J: TRBJ2-5
DNA: TGTGCCAGCAGCCCCCGGACTAGCGGGGGTAACCAAGAGACCCAGTACTTC
CDR3: CASSPRTSGGNQETQYF

size: once
D: -
V: TRBV14
J: TRBJ1-1
DNA: TGTGCCAGCAGCTTGGGGCAGGGAGGGCGACGTCGATTCACTGAAGCTTTCTTT
CDR3: CASSLGQGGRRRFTEAFF

size: -
D: -
V: TRBV10-3
J: TRBJ2-5
DNA: TGTGCCATCAGTTCGGGGGAGACCCAGTACTTC
CDR3: CAISSGETQYF

size: -
D: TRBD2
V: TRBV29-1
J: TRBJ2-5
DNA: TGCAGCGTTGGTCGGATAGCGGGAGATCAAGAGACCCAGTACTTC
CDR3: CSVGRIAGDQETQYF